The clone carrying this T cell receptor (beta chain) was observed a handful of times. As yet, its antigen is unknown. Germline CDR1 and CDR2: SEHNR and FQNEAQ (reference sequence). Deletions cut 3 bases from V and 0 bases from J, with 9 bases between. CDR3 length equals 15 residues. The data were taken from a study of graft-versus-host responses after intestinal transplantation. The wider study: Recipients got multivisceral, liver-intestinal, or isolated intestinal transplants. Recipients uniformly received anti-thymocyte globulin induction, followed by tacrolimus and steroids for about three years.

Study-wide points: GvH clones were identified in recipient marrow, with some first appearing in ileum or blood.

Sequencing used immunoSEQ multiplex PCR; TCRdb keeps in-frame clones, though not all of them. The repertoire has some 39,000 clones, 90% to 95% of them found once; the top ten carry 0.2% to 0.25%. The TCR was taken from a human donor who was the organ donor for an intestinal transplant. Here the sequenced sample was unstimulated CD8+ T cells sorted from spleen or lymph node cells, taken before transplant. The rearrangement uses TRBV7-9 and TRBJ2-1; D uncertain. The CDR3 here is CASSFGLSSYNEQFF. DNA of the CDR3: TGTGCCAGCAGCTTTGGGCTGAGCTCCTACAATGAGCAGTTCTTC.